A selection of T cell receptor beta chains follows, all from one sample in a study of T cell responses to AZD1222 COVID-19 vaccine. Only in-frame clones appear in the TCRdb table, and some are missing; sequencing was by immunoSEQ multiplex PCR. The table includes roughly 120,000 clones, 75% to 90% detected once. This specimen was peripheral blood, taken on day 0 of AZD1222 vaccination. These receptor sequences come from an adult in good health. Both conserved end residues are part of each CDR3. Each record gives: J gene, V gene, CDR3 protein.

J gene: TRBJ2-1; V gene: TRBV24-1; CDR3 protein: CATSDLETSGNYNEQFF
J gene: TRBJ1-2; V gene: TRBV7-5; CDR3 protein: CARSLSGGYTF
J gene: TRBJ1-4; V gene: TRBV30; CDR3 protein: CAWNLGLGDEKLFF
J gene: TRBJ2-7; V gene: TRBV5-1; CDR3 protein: CASRPASDGLYEQYF
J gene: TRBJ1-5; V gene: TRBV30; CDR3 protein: CAWSGMDQPQHF
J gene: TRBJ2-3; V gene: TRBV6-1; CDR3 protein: CASSAIKGAGKKSDTQYF
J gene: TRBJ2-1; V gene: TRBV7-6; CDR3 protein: CASSLGIVGGLEQFF
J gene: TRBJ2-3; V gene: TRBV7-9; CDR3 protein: CASRVSGSSTDTQYF
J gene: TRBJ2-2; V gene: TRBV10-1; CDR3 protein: CASSDLLRLAGGTGELFF
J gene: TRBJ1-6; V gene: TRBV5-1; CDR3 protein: CASSSLTGSLSPLHF
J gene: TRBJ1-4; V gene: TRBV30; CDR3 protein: CAWSPGTGGEKLFF
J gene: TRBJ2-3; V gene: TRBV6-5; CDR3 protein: CASSRREATDTQYF
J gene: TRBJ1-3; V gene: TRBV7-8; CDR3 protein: CASSFGQQGNTIYF
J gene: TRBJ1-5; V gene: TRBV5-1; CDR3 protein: CASSLGLGDNSNQPQHF
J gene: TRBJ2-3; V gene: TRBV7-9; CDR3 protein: CASSFPSGRDTQYF
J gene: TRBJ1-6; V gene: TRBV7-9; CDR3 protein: CASSLGNRGRTNSPLHF
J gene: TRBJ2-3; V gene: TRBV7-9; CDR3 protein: CASSSETQYF
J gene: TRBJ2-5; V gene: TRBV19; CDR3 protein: CASSVLAGRKETQYF
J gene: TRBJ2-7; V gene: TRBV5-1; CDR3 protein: CASSLMTSGGGNHYEQYF
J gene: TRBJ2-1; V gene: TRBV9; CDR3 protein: CASSVAGASYNEQFF
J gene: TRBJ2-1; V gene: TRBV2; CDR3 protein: CASRGTKGPYNEQFF
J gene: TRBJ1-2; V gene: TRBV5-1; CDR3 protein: CASSNRGLYGYTF
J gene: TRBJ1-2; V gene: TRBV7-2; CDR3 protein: CASSLSERTRDTLGGYTF
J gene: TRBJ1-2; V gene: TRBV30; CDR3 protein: CAWSVGGSYTF
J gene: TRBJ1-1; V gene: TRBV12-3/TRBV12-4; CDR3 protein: CASSIGHTEAFF
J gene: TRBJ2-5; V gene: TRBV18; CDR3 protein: CASSLLEEAETQYF
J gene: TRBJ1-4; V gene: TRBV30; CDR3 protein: CAWSGSTNEKLFF
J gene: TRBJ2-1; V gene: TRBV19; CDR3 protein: CASSNAGRANEQFF
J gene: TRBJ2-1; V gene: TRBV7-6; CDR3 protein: CASSLDITSGYNEQFF